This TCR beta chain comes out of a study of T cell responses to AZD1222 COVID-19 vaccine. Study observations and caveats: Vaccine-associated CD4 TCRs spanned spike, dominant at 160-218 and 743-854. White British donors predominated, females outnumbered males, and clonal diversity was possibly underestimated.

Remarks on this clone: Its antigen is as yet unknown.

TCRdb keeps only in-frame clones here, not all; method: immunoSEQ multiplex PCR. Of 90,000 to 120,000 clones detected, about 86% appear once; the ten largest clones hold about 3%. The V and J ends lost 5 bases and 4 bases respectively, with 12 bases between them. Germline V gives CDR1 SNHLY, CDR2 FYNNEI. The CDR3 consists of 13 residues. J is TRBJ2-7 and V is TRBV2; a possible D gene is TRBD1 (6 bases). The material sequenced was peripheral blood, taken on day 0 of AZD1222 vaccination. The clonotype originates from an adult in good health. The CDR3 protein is CASSPPGQYEQYF. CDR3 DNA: TGTGCCAGCAGTCCCCCGGGACAATACGAGCAGTACTTC.